What follows are 15 T cell receptor beta chains derived from one specimen sequenced in a study of Ad26.COV2.S vaccination and SARS-CoV-2 variants. Sequencing was performed with immunoSEQ multiplex PCR; in TCRdb, only in-frame clones are kept and a portion is missing. Among a few hundred thousand clones listed, 80% to 90% were seen once. The treatment here: 15 to 20 received Ad26.COV2.S at low or high dose, single or two shots; about 5 received placebo; per-sample allocation not given. Collection of samples fell on day 63 after the first vaccine or placebo injection. Sequenced material: peripheral blood, taken in a trial of Ad26.COV2.S vaccine versus placebo. Receptors originate from a person between 18 and 65 years old who received the Ad26.COV2.S COVID-19 vaccine or a placebo.

This clone appeared a few times. V gene TRBV19 combines with J gene TRBJ2-7; 11 bases agree with TRBD2. Germline V gene lookup returns CDR1 LNHDA and CDR2 SQIVND (reference sequence). This CDR3 contains 15 residues. Unmatched junction bases numbered 5, after V lost 6 bases and J lost 1 base. The CDR3 region has the DNA TGTGCCAGTAGGGGAGGGACTAGCGGTTCCTACGAGCAGTACTTC. This sequence encodes CASRGGTSGSYEQYF.

This clone was picked up one time. The chain combines TRBV5-1 with TRBJ1-1; D is possibly TRBD1 (5 bases). The CDR3 has 13 residues. V was cut by 0 bases and J by 6 bases, with 9 bases left in between. Germline CDR1 is SGHRS and CDR2 is YFSETQ. The DNA of the CDR3 is TGCGCCAGCAGCTTGGGCAGGGCTGCTGAAGCTTTCTTT. This gives the protein CASSLGRAAEAFF.

The chain is built from TRBV30 and TRBJ1-1; D is ambiguous. The V end lost 0 bases, the J end lost 0 bases, and 11 bases lay between the germline ends. This CDR3 spans 15 amino acids. Looked up from germline, CDR1 is GTSNPN and CDR2 is SVGIG (reference sequence). The CDR3 here is CAWSVHWQLNTEAFF. The CDR3 region has the DNA TGTGCCTGGAGTGTACATTGGCAGCTGAACACTGAAGCTTTCTTT. The variable domain in full, completed from reference TRBV30 and TRBJ1-1, reads SQTIHQWPATLVQPVGSPLSLECTVEGTSNPNLYWYRQAAGRGLQLLFYSVGIGQISSEVPQNLSASRPQDRQFILSSKKLLLSDSGFYLCAWSVHWQLNTEAFFGQGTRLTVV.

The gene calls are TRBV5-5 and TRBJ2-7; D possibly corresponds to TRBD1 (6 bases). V dropped 2 bases and J dropped 5 bases, with 8 bases sitting between them. The V gene's germline CDR1 is SGHKS and CDR2 YYEKEE (reference sequence). The CDR3 is made up of 12 amino acids. The CDR3 reads CASSFGTNEQYF. DNA of the CDR3: TGTGCCAGCAGCTTCGGGACAAACGAGCAGTACTTC. The variable domain in full, with the rest retrieved from reference TRBV5-5 and TRBJ2-7, is DAGVTQSPTHLIKTRGQQVTLRCSPISGHKSVSWYQQVLGQGPQFIFQYYEKEERGRGNFPDRFSARQFPNYSSELNVNALLLGDSALYLCASSFGTNEQYFGPGTRLTVT.

The V and J genes are TRBV14 and TRBJ2-5; 7 nucleotides match TRBD2. Trimming at V came to 1 base and at J to 5 bases, leaving 7 bases not matched to a gene. This CDR3 region has 15 residues. Germline-derived CDR1 and CDR2 are SGHDN and FVKESK. This CDR3 is CASSQVGGIRETQYF. In nucleotides, the CDR3 is TGTGCCAGCAGCCAAGTCGGGGGGATACGGGAGACCCAGTACTTC.

The chain joins TRBV5-1 to TRBJ1-1, with 9 positions matching TRBD1. The CDR3 has 16 residues. After removal of 2 bases from V and 2 bases from J, the junction contained 7 bases not matched to a gene. CDR1 and CDR2 from the germline V gene are SGHRS and YFSETQ. The CDR3 loop reads CASSLSTGQGNTEAFF. The CDR3 DNA is TGCGCCAGCAGCTTATCTACGGGACAGGGAAACACTGAAGCTTTCTTT.

This chain joins TRBV6-5 and TRBJ2-1; no reliable D call. CDR3 length: 14 residues. Germline CDR1 is MNHEY and CDR2 is SVGAGI. V was pared by 5 bases and J by 8 bases, with 16 bases between. The CDR3 spells CASSPDWVADEQFF. CDR3 nucleotide sequence: TGTGCCAGCAGTCCAGACTGGGTTGCCGATGAGCAGTTCTTC.

V and J are TRBV7-2 and TRBJ2-1, with a weak D call TRBD1 (5 bases). The CDR3 sequence is 12 residues long. CDR1 is SGHTA, CDR2 FQGNSA, per germline. V was cut by 5 bases and J by 8 bases, with 10 bases left in between. The CDR3 DNA is TGTGCCAGCAGCAGCAGGGTAGATGAGCAGTTCTTC. It translates to CASSSRVDEQFF.

This chain uses TRBV7-9 with TRBJ2-5, with TRBD2 identical over 8 bases. This CDR3 has 17 amino acids. Germline V gene lookup returns CDR1 SEHNR and CDR2 FQNEAQ (reference sequence). Unmatched junction bases numbered 8, after V lost 2 bases and J lost 0 bases. The CDR3 loop is CASSLLGRGGNQETQYF. The CDR3 region has the DNA TGTGCCAGCAGCTTACTCGGCCGGGGGGGCAACCAAGAGACCCAGTACTTC.

This chain connects TRBV9 to TRBJ2-5; TRBD2 matches at 7 bases. With V trimmed by 2 bases and J by 7 bases, 8 bases remained unmatched. Germline loops: CDR1 SGDLS, CDR2 YYNGEE. The CDR3 has 14 residues. CDR3: CASSVSSGIGTQYF. Written as DNA, the CDR3 is TGTGCCAGCAGCGTGTCCAGCGGGATAGGGACCCAGTACTTC.

CDR3 amino acids: CASSPRQGSGPYEQYF. As DNA, the CDR3 is TGTGCCAGCTCACCTCGACAGGGAAGCGGTCCCTACGAGCAGTACTTC. The chain combines TRBV18 with TRBJ2-7, with 7 bases identical to TRBD1. The CDR3 contains 16 residues. V was pared by 3 bases and J by 2 bases, with 10 bases of the junction left unmatched. CDR1 and CDR2 (germline): KGHSH, LQKENI.

The chain is built from TRBV30 and TRBJ1-1; 8 bases are a match to TRBD1. The CDR3 length is 15 residues. Germline V gene data show CDR1 as GTSNPN and CDR2 as SVGIG (reference sequence). Trimming at V came to 0 bases and at J to 3 bases, leaving 6 bases not matched to a gene. CDR3: CAWSVRGRTYTEAFF. CDR3 DNA: TGTGCCTGGAGTGTCAGGGGGCGGACTTACACTGAAGCTTTCTTT.

The chain couples TRBV6-5 to TRBJ1-2, with D unresolved. V was clipped by 0 bases and J by 1 base, with 9 bases between them. This CDR3 comprises 15 residues. CDR1 and CDR2 (germline): MNHEY, SVGAGI. The CDR3 DNA reads TGTGCCAGCAGTTACTCGACAAGGGTTAACTATGGCTACACCTTC. As protein: CASSYSTRVNYGYTF.

This clone appeared a few times. Within the sample, other DNA sequences also encode this same CDR3. J is TRBJ1-1 and V is TRBV5-1, with D tentatively TRBD1 (6 bases). Trimming removed 0 bases from V and 1 base from J, with 10 bases in between. The germline CDR1 and CDR2 sequences are SGHRS and YFSETQ. The CDR3 totals 15 residues. The CDR3 DNA reads TGCGCCAGCAGCTTGGTGGACAGCAGGAACACTGAAGCTTTCTTT. Translated: CASSLVDSRNTEAFF. Complete variable domain (other parts from reference TRBV5-1 and TRBJ1-1): KAGVTQTPRYLIKTRGQQVTLSCSPISGHRSVSWYQQTPGQGLQFLFEYFSETQRNKGNFPGRFSGRQFSNSRSEMNVSTLELGDSALYLCASSLVDSRNTEAFFGQGTRLTVV.

The chain employs TRBV5-1 and TRBJ1-2, with D perhaps TRBD1 (6 bases). V dropped 5 bases and J dropped 2 bases, with 10 bases sitting between them. Germline V gene sequence: CDR1 SGHRS, CDR2 YFSETQ. The CDR3 loop spans 13 amino acids. Written as DNA, the CDR3 is TGCGCCAGCAGATCAGACAGGAACTATGGCTACACCTTC. Encoded protein: CASRSDRNYGYTF. Based on the CDR3 plus reference TRBV5-1 and TRBJ1-2, the full variable domain is KAGVTQTPRYLIKTRGQQVTLSCSPISGHRSVSWYQQTPGQGLQFLFEYFSETQRNKGNFPGRFSGRQFSNSRSEMNVSTLELGDSALYLCASRSDRNYGYTFGSGTRLTVV.